This is a list of T cell receptor beta chains from one sample in a study of early T cells in non-severe SARS-CoV-2 infection. From the 5' RACE reads, TCRdb called clonotypes with MiXCR, one entry per CDR3 protein. Among tens of thousands of distinct CDR3 sequences listed, 10% to 15% were seen once. Sequencing was performed on whole blood, taken at baseline. All receptors come from an adult who was a healthcare worker with PCR-confirmed SARS-CoV-2 infection or an uninfected control (not recorded which). The CDR3 runs from the conserved cysteine through the conserved F or W. A D gene is named only where the DNA matches it firmly. Size is omitted from some rows. Given values are once, few, many or a class for expanded clones.

abundance,d_gene,v_gene,j_gene,CDR3nt,CDR3aa
.,.,TRBV6-6,TRBJ1-2,TGTGCCAGCACCTTCCTGCCGGGGGCGTGGGGCTACACCTTC,CASTFLPGAWGYTF
many,TRBD2,TRBV20-1,TRBJ2-7,TGCAGTGCCAGGACAGCTAGCGGGGGCTTCTCCTACGAGCAGTACTTC,CSARTASGGFSYEQYF
many,TRBD1,TRBV20-1,TRBJ2-4,TGCAGTGCTAGGCTCGGACAGGGTACGGACATTCAGTACTTC,CSARLGQGTDIQYF
.,.,TRBV20-1,TRBJ2-7,TGCAGTGCTAGAGATGGGACCGCGGGATACGAGCAGTACTTC,CSARDGTAGYEQYF
few,.,TRBV7-8,TRBJ2-3,TGTGCCAGCAGCTTAGACAGCCGTCTCGCAGATACGCAGTATTTT,CASSLDSRLADTQYF
few,.,TRBV27,TRBJ2-7,TGTGCCAGCAGTTCCCCGGGCAGCAGAGAGCAGTACTTC,CASSSPGSREQYF
few,.,TRBV5-1,TRBJ1-2,TGCGCCAGCAGCTTAACAGGAGACCTTTATGGCTACACCTTC,CASSLTGDLYGYTF
few,.,TRBV11-2,TRBJ2-7,TGTGCCAGCAGCTTAATACCTGGGGCCAGGGACGAGCAGTACTTC,CASSLIPGARDEQYF
.,.,TRBV9,TRBJ2-1,TGTGCCAGCAGCGTAGCGTCGAGTTCCAGTGAGCAGTTCTTC,CASSVASSSSEQFF
few,TRBD2,TRBV20-1,TRBJ2-3,TGCAGTGCTAGAGGGGTTCCGGGACTACCCACAGATACGCAGTATTTT,CSARGVPGLPTDTQYF
.,TRBD1,TRBV10-3,TRBJ2-3,TGTGCCATCAGTTCCGGGACAGGGTACACAGATACGCAGTATTTT,CAISSGTGYTDTQYF
few,TRBD2,TRBV4-1,TRBJ2-3,TGCGCCAGCAGCCAGAGAGCGGGGGGGATCACAGATACGCAGTATTTT,CASSQRAGGITDTQYF
few,.,TRBV27,TRBJ2-2,TGTGCCAGCAGTTTACCCGGACCGAACACCGGGGAGCTGTTTTTT,CASSLPGPNTGELFF
few,TRBD2,TRBV20-1,TRBJ2-1,TGCAGTGCGTTGACTAGCGGGAGTAATGAGCAGTTCTTC,CSALTSGSNEQFF
many,TRBD2,TRBV7-6,TRBJ2-1,TGTGCCAGCAGCTTAGGGACTAGCGGGAGCCGAAACAATGAGCAGTTCTTC,CASSLGTSGSRNNEQFF
.,.,TRBV5-6,TRBJ1-4,TGTGCCAGCAGCTGGGGAGGTCAGGCACCCAGGGATGGACTGTTTTTT,CASSWGGQAPRDGLFF
few,.,TRBV7-9,TRBJ2-3,TGTGCCAGCAGCCCAGACAGGTCTCCTAGGACAGATACGCAGTATTTT,CASSPDRSPRTDTQYF
.,.,TRBV5-4,TRBJ2-2,TGTGCCAGCAGCTATGTTACCGGGGAGCTGTTTTTT,CASSYVTGELFF
.,.,TRBV29-1,TRBJ2-5,TGCAGCGCCGACCCCACAGGGACCGAGACCCAGTACTTC,CSADPTGTETQYF
many,.,TRBV7-6,TRBJ2-1,TGTGCCAGCAGCTCAGGGTCTAACAAGAACAATGAGCAGTTCTTC,CASSSGSNKNNEQFF
many,.,TRBV12-3/TRBV12-4,TRBJ1-2,TGTGCCAGCAGTTTTAAGAGGGGCGCGAACTATGGCTACACCTTC,CASSFKRGANYGYTF
few,.,TRBV10-2,TRBJ2-7,TGCGCCAGCAGGGGTAGAGGCGAGCAGTACTTC,CASRGRGEQYF
many,.,TRBV6-5,TRBJ1-4,TGTGCCAGCAGTTACTCCCCCCGGGGGGAAAAACTGTTTTTT,CASSYSPRGEKLFF
many,.,TRBV10-3,TRBJ2-5,TGTGCCATCAGTGAGTCTGTCCTAGAGACCCAGTACTTC,CAISESVLETQYF
.,.,TRBV2,TRBJ2-3,TGTGCCAGCAGCGGGCGGGGCAGGACAGATACGCAGTATTTT,CASSGRGRTDTQYF
many,TRBD2,TRBV29-1,TRBJ2-3,TGCAGCGTTGAGTCGCTAGCGGGAAGCACAGATACGCAGTATTTT,CSVESLAGSTDTQYF
.,.,TRBV2,TRBJ2-7,TGTGCCAGCAGGCCGGATAGGATGGCCGCCGAGCAGTACTTC,CASRPDRMAAEQYF
.,.,TRBV24-1,TRBJ2-5,TGTGCCACCAGTGATCCGCTGGGCAGGGGCGAACAAGAGACCCAGTACTTC,CATSDPLGRGEQETQYF
.,.,TRBV3-1,TRBJ2-5,TGTGCCAGCAGCCAAGATCCGGTTGGGCTGGGCGAAACCCAGTACTTC,CASSQDPVGLGETQYF
few,.,TRBV12-3/TRBV12-4,TRBJ2-4,TGTGCCAGCAGTCTAGCCGGGTACCTGACGCACTTC,CASSLAGYLTHF
.,.,TRBV20-1,TRBJ2-2,TGCAGTGCTAGAGATCGGGCGGGTTGGCAGTCGGAGCTGTTTTTT,CSARDRAGWQSELFF
.,TRBD2,TRBV20-1,TRBJ2-3,TGCAGTGCTAGGAGTAGCGGGTTTAGCACAGATACGCAGTATTTT,CSARSSGFSTDTQYF
.,.,TRBV6-1,TRBJ1-5,TGTGCCAGCAGTGAATCACTCAACACAGGGATCGGCAATCAGCCCCAGCATTTT,CASSESLNTGIGNQPQHF
few,.,TRBV4-2,TRBJ2-2,TGTGCCAGCAGCCAAGATGTCGGGACCAGGGCCGGGGAGCTGTTTTTT,CASSQDVGTRAGELFF
few,TRBD2,TRBV19,TRBJ2-7,TGTGCCAGTAGTTCCCCGGGGAGGGCCTGGAACGAGCAGTACTTC,CASSSPGRAWNEQYF
.,TRBD1,TRBV7-8,TRBJ2-7,TGTGCCAGCAGCTTATCATTAAGGTGGGGGACAGAGACCTACGAGCAGTACTTC,CASSLSLRWGTETYEQYF
few,TRBD1,TRBV5-5,TRBJ2-1,TGTGCCAGCAGCAACCTACGGACAGGCATAGCCTACAATGAGCAGTTCTTC,CASSNLRTGIAYNEQFF
.,.,TRBV11-2,TRBJ1-6,TGTGCCAGCAGCGCAGGACAGTCAAATTCACCCCTCCACTTT,CASSAGQSNSPLHF
few,.,TRBV3-1,TRBJ1-6,TGTGCCAGCAGCCAAGAAGGATCCTATAATTCACCCCTCCACTTT,CASSQEGSYNSPLHF
few,.,TRBV30,TRBJ1-1,TGTGCCTGGAGTGTACATGGCACCCTTGAAGCTTTCTTT,CAWSVHGTLEAFF
many,.,TRBV7-3,TRBJ2-5,TGTGCCAGCAGCCAAGGAGGGTATGAGACCCAGTACTTC,CASSQGGYETQYF
few,.,TRBV20-1,TRBJ2-1,TGCAGTGCCCAGACAGGCGCCAATGAGCAGTTCTTC,CSAQTGANEQFF
few,.,TRBV12-3/TRBV12-4,TRBJ2-4,TGTGCCAGCAGTCCATCTAGCGCACAAGCCAAAAACATTCAGTACTTC,CASSPSSAQAKNIQYF
few,TRBD1,TRBV2,TRBJ1-4,TGTGCCGTCCTCAGGGGGGGCGATGAAAAACTGTTTTTT,CAVLRGGDEKLFF
few,.,TRBV29-1,TRBJ2-5,TGCAGCGTTGAATCGCCAGGGGAGACCCAGTACTTC,CSVESPGETQYF
few,.,TRBV6-2/TRBV6-3,TRBJ2-1,TGTGCCAGCAGTTACTCGTTGACAGCTCTCAATGAGCAGTTCTTC,CASSYSLTALNEQFF
.,.,TRBV6-5,TRBJ1-6,TGTGCCAGCAGTCACCAGTCGGACAGTTTAAATTCACCCCTCCACTTT,CASSHQSDSLNSPLHF
few,.,TRBV10-1,TRBJ2-1,TGCGCCAGCAGTCAGAAACAGGGTGGGCAGTTCTTC,CASSQKQGGQFF
many,.,TRBV30,TRBJ2-7,TGTGCCTGGAGCCTGGAGTGGCCCCCTGTGAGGCAGTACTTC,CAWSLEWPPVRQYF
many,.,TRBV29-1,TRBJ2-1,TGCAGCGTTGAAGGGGTGAGCGGGCCTTACAATGAGCAGTTCTTC,CSVEGVSGPYNEQFF
.,.,TRBV12-3/TRBV12-4,TRBJ2-7,TGTGCCAGCAGTTACAGGGCCTCCTACGAGCAGTACTTC,CASSYRASYEQYF
few,TRBD1,TRBV10-3,TRBJ2-2,TGTGCCATCAGTGAGAGACAGGGGAACACCGGGGAGCTGTTTTTT,CAISERQGNTGELFF
.,TRBD2,TRBV3-1,TRBJ2-7,TGTGCCAGCAGCCAAACAGCGGGAGGGCTCCGGGAGCAGTACTTC,CASSQTAGGLREQYF
few,.,TRBV2,TRBJ2-7,TGTGCCAGCAGCGACATAAACCGGAACGAGCAGTACTTC,CASSDINRNEQYF
few,TRBD2,TRBV6-6,TRBJ2-7,TGTGCCAGCAGTTACGGGGCGGGAGGGAGGATCCACGAGCAGTACTTC,CASSYGAGGRIHEQYF